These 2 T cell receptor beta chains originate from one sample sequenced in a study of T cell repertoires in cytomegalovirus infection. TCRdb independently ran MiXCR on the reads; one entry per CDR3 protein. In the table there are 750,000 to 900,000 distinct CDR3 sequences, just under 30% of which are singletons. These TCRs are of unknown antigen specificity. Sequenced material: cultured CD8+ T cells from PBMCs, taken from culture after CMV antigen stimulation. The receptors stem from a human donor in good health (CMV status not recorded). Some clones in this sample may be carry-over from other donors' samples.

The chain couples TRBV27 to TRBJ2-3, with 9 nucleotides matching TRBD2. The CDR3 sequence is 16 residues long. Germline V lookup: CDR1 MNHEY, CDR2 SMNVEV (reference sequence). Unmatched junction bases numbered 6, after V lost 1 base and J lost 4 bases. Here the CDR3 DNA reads TGTGCCAGCAGTTTATACGGCGGGGGGGGAGCAGATACGCAGTATTTT. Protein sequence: CASSLYGGGGADTQYF.

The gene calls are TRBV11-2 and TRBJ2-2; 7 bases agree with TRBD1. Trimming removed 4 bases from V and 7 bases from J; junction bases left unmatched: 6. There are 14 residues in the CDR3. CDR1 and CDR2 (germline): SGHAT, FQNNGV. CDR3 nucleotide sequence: TGTGCCAGCAGCTCAAAACAGGGGAGCGGGGAGCTGTTTTTT. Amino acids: CASSSKQGSGELFF.